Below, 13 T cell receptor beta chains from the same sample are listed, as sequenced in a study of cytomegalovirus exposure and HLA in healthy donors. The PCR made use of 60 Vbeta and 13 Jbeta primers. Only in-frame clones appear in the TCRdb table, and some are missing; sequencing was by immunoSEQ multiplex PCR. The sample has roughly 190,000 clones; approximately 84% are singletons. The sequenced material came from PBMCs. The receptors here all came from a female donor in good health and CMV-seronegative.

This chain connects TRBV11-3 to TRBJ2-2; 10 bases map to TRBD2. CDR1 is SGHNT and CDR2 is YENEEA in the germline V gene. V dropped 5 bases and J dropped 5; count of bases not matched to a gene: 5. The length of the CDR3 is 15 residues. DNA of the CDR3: TGTGCCAGCAGCCAGGGACTAGCGCAGACCGGGGAGCTGTTTTTT. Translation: CASSQGLAQTGELFF.

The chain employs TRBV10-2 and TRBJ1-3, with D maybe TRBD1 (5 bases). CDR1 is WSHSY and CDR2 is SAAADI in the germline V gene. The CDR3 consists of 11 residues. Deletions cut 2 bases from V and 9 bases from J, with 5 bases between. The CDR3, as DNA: TGCGCCAGCAGTGAGCAGGGCACCATATATTTT. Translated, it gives CASSEQGTIYF.

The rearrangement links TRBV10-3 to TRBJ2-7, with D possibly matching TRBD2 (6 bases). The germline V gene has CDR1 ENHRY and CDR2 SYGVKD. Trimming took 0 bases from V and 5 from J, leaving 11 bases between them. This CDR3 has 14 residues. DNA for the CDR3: TGTGCCATCAGTGAGTCGAGCGGAGGGGACGAGCAGTACTTC. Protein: CAISESSGGDEQYF.

CDR3 nucleotide sequence: TGTGCCAGCAGCGGGGGCGGTCATGGCTACACCTTC. It yields the protein CASSGGGHGYTF. The chain joins TRBV5-6 to TRBJ1-2; maybe TRBD1 (6 bases). V was shortened by 4 bases and J by 6 bases, with 10 bases between the two germline ends. The CDR3 spans 12 residues. Per the germline V gene, CDR1 is SGHDT and CDR2 is YYEEEE.

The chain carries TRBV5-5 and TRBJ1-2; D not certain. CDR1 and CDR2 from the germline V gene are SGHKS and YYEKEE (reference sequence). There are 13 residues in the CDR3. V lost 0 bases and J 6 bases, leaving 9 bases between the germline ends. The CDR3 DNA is TGTGCCAGCAGCTTGGCCCAGGCCCATGGCTACACCTTC. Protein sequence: CASSLAQAHGYTF. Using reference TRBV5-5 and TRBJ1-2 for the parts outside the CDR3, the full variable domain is DAGVTQSPTHLIKTRGQQVTLRCSPISGHKSVSWYQQVLGQGPQFIFQYYEKEERGRGNFPDRFSARQFPNYSSELNVNALLLGDSALYLCASSLAQAHGYTFGSGTRLTVV.

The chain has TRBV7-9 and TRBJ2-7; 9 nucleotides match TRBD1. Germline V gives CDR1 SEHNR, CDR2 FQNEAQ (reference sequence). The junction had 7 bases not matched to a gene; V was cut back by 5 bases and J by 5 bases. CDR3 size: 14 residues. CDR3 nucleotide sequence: TGTGCCAGCAGCCCACAGGGGGCAGGGGACGAGCAGTACTTC. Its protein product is CASSPQGAGDEQYF.

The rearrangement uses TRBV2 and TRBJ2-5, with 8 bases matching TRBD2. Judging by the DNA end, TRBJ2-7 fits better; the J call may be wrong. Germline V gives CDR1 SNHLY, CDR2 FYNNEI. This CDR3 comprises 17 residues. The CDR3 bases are TGTGCCAGCAGTGACCAACCTCCGGGACTAGGCGTCTACGAGCAGTACTTC. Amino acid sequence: CASSDQPPGLGVYEQYF.

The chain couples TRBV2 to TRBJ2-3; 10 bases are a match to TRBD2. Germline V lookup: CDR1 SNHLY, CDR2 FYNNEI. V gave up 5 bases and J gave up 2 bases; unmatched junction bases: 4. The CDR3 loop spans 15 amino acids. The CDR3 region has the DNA TGTGCCAGCAGTACTAGCGGGGTAAACACAGATACGCAGTATTTT. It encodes CASSTSGVNTDTQYF.

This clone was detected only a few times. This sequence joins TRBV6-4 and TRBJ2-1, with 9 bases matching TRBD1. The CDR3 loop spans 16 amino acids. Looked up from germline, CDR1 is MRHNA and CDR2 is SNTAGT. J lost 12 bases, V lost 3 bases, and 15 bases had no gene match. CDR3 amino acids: CASSDRAGTGQIGQFF. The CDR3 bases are TGTGCCAGCAGTGATCGGGCAGGGACAGGGCAAATTGGGCAGTTCTTC.

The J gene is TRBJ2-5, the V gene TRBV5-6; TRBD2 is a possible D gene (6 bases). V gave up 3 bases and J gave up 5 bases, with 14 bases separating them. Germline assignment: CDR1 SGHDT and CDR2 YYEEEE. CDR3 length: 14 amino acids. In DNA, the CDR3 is TGTGCCAGCAGCTCCCGTAGCGGCGGGGAGACCCAGTACTTC. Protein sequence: CASSSRSGGETQYF.

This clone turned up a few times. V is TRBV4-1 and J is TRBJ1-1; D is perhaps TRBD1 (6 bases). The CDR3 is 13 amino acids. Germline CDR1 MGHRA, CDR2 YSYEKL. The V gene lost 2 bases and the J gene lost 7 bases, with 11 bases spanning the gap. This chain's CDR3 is CASSQTGHHEAFF. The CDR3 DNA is TGCGCCAGCAGCCAAACGGGACACCATGAAGCTTTCTTT.

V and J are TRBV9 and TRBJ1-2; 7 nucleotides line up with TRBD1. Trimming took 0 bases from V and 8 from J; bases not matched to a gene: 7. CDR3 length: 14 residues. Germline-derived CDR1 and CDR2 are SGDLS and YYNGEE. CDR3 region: CASSVGTGLGGYTF. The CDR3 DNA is TGTGCCAGCAGCGTAGGGACAGGCCTAGGGGGCTACACCTTC.

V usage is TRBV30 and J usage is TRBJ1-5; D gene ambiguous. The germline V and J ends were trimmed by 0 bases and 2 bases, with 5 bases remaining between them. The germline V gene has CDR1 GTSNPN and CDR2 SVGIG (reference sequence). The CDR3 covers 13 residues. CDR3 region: CAWSVLGNQPQHF. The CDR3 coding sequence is TGTGCCTGGAGTGTACTCGGCAATCAGCCCCAGCATTTT.